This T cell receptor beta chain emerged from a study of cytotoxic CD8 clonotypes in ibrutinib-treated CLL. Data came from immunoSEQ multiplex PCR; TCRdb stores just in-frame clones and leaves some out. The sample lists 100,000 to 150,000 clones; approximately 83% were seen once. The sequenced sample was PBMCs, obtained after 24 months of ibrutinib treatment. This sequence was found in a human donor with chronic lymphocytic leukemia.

CDR3 sequence: CASSLGRDSNQPQHF. The CDR3 nucleotides are TGTGCCAGCAGCTTGGGCCGGGATAGCAATCAGCCCCAGCATTTT. The gene calls are TRBV5-6 and TRBJ1-5; D gene ambiguous. V was pared by 0 bases and J by 0 bases, with 7 bases between. Germline-derived CDR1 and CDR2 are SGHDT and YYEEEE. This CDR3 has 15 residues.